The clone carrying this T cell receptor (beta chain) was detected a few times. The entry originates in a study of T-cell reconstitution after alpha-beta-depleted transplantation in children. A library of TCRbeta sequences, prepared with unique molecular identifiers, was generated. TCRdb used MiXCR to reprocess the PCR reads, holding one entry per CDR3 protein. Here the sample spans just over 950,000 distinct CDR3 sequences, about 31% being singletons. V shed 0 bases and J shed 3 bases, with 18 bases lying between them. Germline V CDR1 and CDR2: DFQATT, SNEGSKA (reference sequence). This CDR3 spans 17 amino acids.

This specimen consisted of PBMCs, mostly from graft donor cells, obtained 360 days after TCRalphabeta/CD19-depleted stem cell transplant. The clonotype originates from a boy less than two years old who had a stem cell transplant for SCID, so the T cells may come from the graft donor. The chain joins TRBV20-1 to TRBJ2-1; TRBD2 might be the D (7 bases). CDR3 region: CSARDSFGGGYYNEQFF. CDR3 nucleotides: TGCAGTGCTAGAGATAGTTTTGGCGGGGGCTACTACAATGAGCAGTTCTTC.